The 28 T cell receptor beta chains below all came from one sample that was sequenced in a study of human T cells and chemical hapten exposure. TCRdb fed the RACE reads into MiXCR, producing one record per CDR3 protein. The sample includes 140,000 or so distinct CDR3 sequences, 12% of them seen just once. Time point meaning: patch test 2, 6 weeks after DPC sensitization. Treatment denoted: therapeutic diphenylcyclopropenone sensitization with weekly scalp DPC. Here the sequenced sample was whole blood, taken in connection with sensitization to the hapten diphenylcyclopropenone (DPC). These receptor sequences come from a woman aged 50 to 60 with alopecia areata. Some clones in this sample may be carry-over from other donors' samples.

The chain recombines TRBV6-2 or TRBV6-3 with TRBJ2-1; possible D gene TRBD2, 6 bases. CDR1 is MNHEY, CDR2 SVGEGT, per germline. CDR3 length equals 16 residues. Trimming pared 5 bases from V and 0 bases from J, leaving 14 bases between. CDR3 sequence: CASSDPRGSSYNEQFF. DNA for the CDR3: TGTGCCAGCAGTGACCCTCGGGGGAGCTCCTACAATGAGCAGTTCTTC.

V and J are TRBV12-3 or TRBV12-4 and TRBJ2-4; a possible D gene is TRBD2 (5 bases). This CDR3 is built from 17 residues. V was clipped by 2 bases and J by 3 bases, with 17 bases between them. The CDR3 coding sequence is TGTGCCAGCAGTTTAACGCGGGCGCAACTTGGCAAAAACATTCAGTACTTC. Translation gives CASSLTRAQLGKNIQYF.

The table lists this clonotype with many counts. The chain links TRBV12-5 to TRBJ1-1, with D possibly matching TRBD1 (5 bases). The CDR3 contains 16 residues. V lost 2 bases and J lost 1, with 14 bases in between. Germline V CDR1 and CDR2: LGHNT, FRNRAP. CDR3 amino acids: CASGLSPTGANTEAFF. The CDR3 nucleotides are TGTGCTAGTGGTTTGTCGCCCACAGGAGCGAACACTGAAGCTTTCTTT.

A few counts support this clonotype. The gene calls are TRBV5-1 and TRBJ2-1; D is perhaps TRBD1 (6 bases). CDR1 SGHRS and CDR2 YFSETQ come from the germline V gene. V was trimmed by 0 bases and J by 6 bases, leaving 10 bases between them. The CDR3 has 14 amino acids. CDR3 nucleotides: TGCGCCAGCAGCTTGGCAGGGGTCCCCAATGAGCAGTTCTTC. It codes for CASSLAGVPNEQFF.

The rearrangement uses TRBV29-1 and TRBJ2-6; no firm D call. Trimming pared 1 base from V and 0 bases from J, leaving 10 bases between. The CDR3 contains 16 residues. Per the germline V gene, CDR1 is SQVTM and CDR2 is ANQGSEA. In DNA, the CDR3 is TGCAGCGTTGAAGGCGGAACGGGCTCTGGGGCCAACGTCCTGACTTTC. This gives the protein CSVEGGTGSGANVLTF.

The J gene is TRBJ2-7, the V gene TRBV5-1, with 7 positions matching TRBD1. J gave up 7 bases and V 1 base, and 8 bases lay outside the gene matches. The germline V gene encodes CDR1 SGHRS and CDR2 YFSETQ. The CDR3 consists of 14 residues. CDR3: CASSLTGDKREQYF. In DNA, the CDR3 is TGCGCCAGCAGCTTGACAGGGGACAAACGGGAGCAGTACTTC.

This clonotype was seen a few times. The CDR3 nucleotides are TGTGCCAGCAGCTACCAGGGAGCCAAAAACATTCAGTACTTC. This codes for CASSYQGAKNIQYF. The chain carries TRBV7-2 and TRBJ2-4; a weak D match, TRBD1 (5 bases). Trimming cost V 4 bases and J 0 bases, with 7 bases left between them. The CDR3 has 14 residues. Germline V CDR1 and CDR2: SGHTA, FQGNSA.

The J gene is TRBJ2-7, the V gene TRBV20-1; perhaps TRBD2 as D (6 bases). The CDR3 runs 13 residues. CDR1 is DFQATT and CDR2 is SNEGSKA in the germline V gene (reference sequence). Between the trimmed V and J ends, which lost 1 base and 3 bases, there was a span of 10 bases. CDR3 region: CSARGKAGYEQYF. The CDR3 coding sequence is TGCAGTGCTAGAGGAAAAGCGGGCTACGAGCAGTACTTC.

The V and J genes are TRBV20-1 and TRBJ2-7; 10 positions agree with TRBD2. The CDR3 runs to 16 residues. CDR1 is DFQATT and CDR2 is SNEGSKA in the germline V gene (reference sequence). In nucleotides, the CDR3 is TGCAGCGCGGTGGAAGCGGGAGGGCCAAAATCCTACGAGCAGTACTTC. Protein product: CSAVEAGGPKSYEQYF.

V and J are TRBV2 and TRBJ1-5; TRBD1 might be the D (6 bases). Trimming removed 7 bases from V and 6 bases from J, with 16 bases in between. CDR1 and CDR2 from the germline V gene are SNHLY and FYNNEI. This CDR3 spans 14 amino acids. The CDR3 coding sequence is TGTGCCAGCACATATGTGACAGGTGGTCAGCCCCAGCATTTT. Protein product: CASTYVTGGQPQHF.

The CDR3 DNA sequence: TGTGCCAGCTCCCCAGAGGGCGGGCGGACTAACAATGAGCAGTTCTTC. Its protein is CASSPEGGRTNNEQFF. V usage is TRBV18 and J usage is TRBJ2-1; D is perhaps TRBD2 (6 bases). In germline, CDR1 is KGHSH, CDR2 LQKENI. There are 16 residues in the CDR3. Trimming took off 6 bases at V and 5 bases at J, with 20 bases between the two ends.

V gene TRBV15 combines with J gene TRBJ2-7; tentative D call: TRBD1 (7 bases). Germline-derived CDR1 and CDR2 are LNHNV and YYDKDF (reference sequence). Trimming shortened V by 8 bases and J by 6 bases, and 20 bases separated the two germline ends. The CDR3 covers 14 residues. CDR3 residues: CATCPLEGAGEQYF. The CDR3 DNA follows: TGTGCCACCTGCCCGCTGGAGGGGGCGGGCGAGCAGTACTTC.

There are a few counts of this clonotype. The V and J genes are TRBV3-1 and TRBJ1-1; D may be TRBD1 (5 bases). CDR3 length: 13 residues. Germline CDR1 is LGHDT and CDR2 is YNNKEL (reference sequence). The V and J ends lost 6 bases and 1 base respectively, with 9 bases between them. The CDR3 is CASRPTENTEAFF. The CDR3 nucleotides read TGTGCCAGCAGACCGACAGAGAACACTGAAGCTTTCTTT.

CDR3 DNA: TGTGCCAGCAGTTATAGTGACAGGGAGGATGGCTACACCTTC. Translated, it gives CASSYSDREDGYTF. V gene TRBV6-5 combines with J gene TRBJ1-2, with 7 bases aligning to TRBD1. The V segment lost 3 bases and the J segment 6 bases; nucleotides outside the gene matches: 7. This CDR3 is 14 amino acids long. CDR1 is MNHEY and CDR2 is SVGAGI in the germline V gene.

This clonotype was seen a few times. The V gene is TRBV6-6, the J gene TRBJ2-7; TRBD2 aligns across 8 bases. There are 12 residues in the CDR3. Germline CDR1 MNHNY, CDR2 SVGAGI (reference sequence). J was trimmed by 6 bases and V by 7 bases; bases with no gene match: 5. As DNA, the CDR3 is TGTGCCAGCACCAGCGGGAGCGGCGAGCAGTACTTC. It codes for CASTSGSGEQYF.

The CDR3 DNA reads as TGTGCCAGCAGTTACTCGACAGTGGCGGGAAACACCATATATTTT. Its translation is CASSYSTVAGNTIYF. The chain uses TRBV6-5 and TRBJ1-3; possibly TRBD1 for D (5 bases). The germline V gene has CDR1 MNHEY and CDR2 SVGAGI. The CDR3 consists of 15 residues. Trimming pared 0 bases from V and 4 bases from J, leaving 10 bases between.

This chain uses TRBV3-1 with TRBJ2-7; D uncertain. In germline, CDR1 is LGHDT, CDR2 YNNKEL (reference sequence). The V and J ends lost 3 bases and 0 bases respectively, with 18 bases between them. This CDR3 comprises 17 residues. This CDR3 is CASSQGFWVSSSYEQYF. DNA for the CDR3: TGTGCCAGCAGCCAGGGATTTTGGGTGTCCAGCTCCTACGAGCAGTACTTC.

The V gene is TRBV20-1, the J gene TRBJ1-1; 9 bases fit TRBD1. Losses at the gene ends were 8 bases for V and 11 bases for J; bases not matched to a gene: 12. In germline, CDR1 is DFQATT, CDR2 SNEGSKA (reference sequence). This CDR3 is 12 amino acids long. The CDR3 loop reads CSYPGQGLRAFF. The CDR3 nucleotides are TGCAGTTATCCGGGACAGGGTTTGAGGGCTTTCTTT.

The rearrangement joins TRBV24-1 to TRBJ1-2, with TRBD1 matching over 7 bases. This CDR3 is 15 amino acids long. V lost 2 bases, J lost 2 bases, and 4 bases stayed unmatched. In germline, CDR1 is KGHDR, CDR2 SFDVKD. CDR3 sequence reads: CATSDYRGGNYGYTF. CDR3 DNA: TGTGCCACCAGTGATTACAGGGGTGGAAACTATGGCTACACCTTC.

This clonotype was counted at least ten times. This chain joins TRBV29-1 and TRBJ2-3; the match to TRBD1 covers 9 bases. Germline-derived CDR1 and CDR2 are SQVTM and ANQGSEA. V lost 8 bases to trimming and J lost 3 bases; unmatched junction nucleotides: 3. The CDR3 runs 12 residues. CDR3 loop: CSSGTGTDTQYF. CDR3 bases: TGCAGCTCAGGGACAGGGACAGATACGCAGTATTTT.

This clonotype was observed at least ten times. This chain links TRBV30 with TRBJ1-2; 7 nucleotides align to TRBD1. Trimming removed 2 bases from V and 3 bases from J; junction bases left unmatched: 6. Germline values: CDR1 GTSNPN, CDR2 SVGIG (reference sequence). The CDR3 is 14 residues long. CDR3: CAWSPRGVYYGYTF. CDR3 bases: TGTGCCTGGAGTCCCAGGGGGGTTTACTATGGCTACACCTTC.

This clonotype was observed many times. The J gene is TRBJ2-1, the V gene TRBV18, with 8 bases lining up with TRBD2. V gave up 3 bases and J gave up 8 bases; unmatched junction bases: 12. The germline CDR1 and CDR2 sequences are KGHSH and LQKENI. The CDR3 loop spans 16 amino acids. CDR3 region: CASSPQQGSGNDEQFF. The CDR3 DNA sequence: TGTGCCAGCTCACCCCAGCAAGGTAGCGGGAACGATGAGCAGTTCTTC. Full variable domain (missing parts from reference TRBV18 and TRBJ2-1): NAGVMQNPRHLVRRRGQEARLRCSPMKGHSHVYWYRQLPEEGLKFMVYLQKENIIDESGMPKERFSAEFPKEGPSILRIQQVVRGDSAAYFCASSPQQGSGNDEQFFGPGTRLTVL.

The V gene is TRBV28, the J gene TRBJ2-7; D possibly matches TRBD1 or TRBD2 (5 bases each). Trimming stripped 6 bases from V and 2 bases from J, with 11 bases between. The CDR3 runs 13 residues. Per the germline V gene, CDR1 is MDHEN and CDR2 is SYDVKM. CDR3 region: CASSSRDPYEQYF. The CDR3 nucleotides are TGTGCCAGCAGCTCGAGGGACCCCTACGAGCAGTACTTC.

The rearrangement uses TRBV18 and TRBJ1-5, with 7 positions matching TRBD1. CDR1 is KGHSH, CDR2 LQKENI, per germline. V was clipped by 5 bases and J by 0 bases; unmatched bases: 4. The CDR3 runs to 15 residues. The CDR3 bases are TGTGCCAGCTCAGGAGGGACAGATAGCAATCAGCCCCAGCATTTT. The encoded protein is CASSGGTDSNQPQHF.

There are many counts of this clonotype. The chain joins TRBV28 to TRBJ2-2; 10 bases line up with TRBD1. Germline V gives CDR1 MDHEN, CDR2 SYDVKM. The CDR3 is made up of 15 amino acids. With 6 bases clipped from V and 5 bases from J, the junction kept 6 bases outside the gene matches. CDR3 nucleotides: TGTGCCAGCAGCCAGACAGGGGGCAGGACCGGGGAGCTGTTTTTT. It specifies CASSQTGGRTGELFF.

This clonotype has just a few counts. The chain links TRBV12-5 to TRBJ2-7, with TRBD2 matching over 7 bases. Germline V gene data show CDR1 as LGHNT and CDR2 as FRNRAP. CDR3 length: 15 residues. Germline trimming cut 7 bases from V and 0 bases from J; bases unmatched to any gene: 9. Here the CDR3 reads CASAKGGTTSYEQYF. The CDR3, as DNA: TGTGCTAGTGCCAAGGGAGGGACCACCTCCTACGAGCAGTACTTC.

The chain uses TRBV25-1 and TRBJ2-7; D not certain. CDR3 length: 13 residues. V was shortened by 6 bases and J by 6 bases, with 15 bases between the two germline ends. CDR1 is MGHDK, CDR2 SYGVNS, per germline. The CDR3 is CASSLGSSGEQYF. The CDR3 DNA is TGTGCCAGCAGCCTGGGATCTTCGGGCGAGCAGTACTTC.

In this sample, this clonotype turned up a few times. J is TRBJ1-1 and V is TRBV12-3 or TRBV12-4, with 7 bases matching TRBD1. CDR3 length: 14 amino acids. V lost 6 bases and J lost 7; bases outside the gene matches: 11. DNA of the CDR3: TGTGCCAGCAGGACCGCACAGGGGTTTGGTGAAGCTTTCTTT. It codes for CASRTAQGFGEAFF.